This T cell receptor (beta chain) came from a study of metastatic and nonmetastatic thyroid tumors. Study-wide context: Thyroid patients, malignant and benign, had repertoires compared across blood and tumor or nodule tissue. The study, taken as a whole, reports: According to reports, the diversity of TCR beta was significantly higher in malignant thyroid tumors than in benign nodules, and this held in both blood and tumor samples.

None of the patients had undergone any treatment ahead of thyroid surgery. Concerning this clone: The antigen is not known.

Per the study methods: CDR3 differences across clinicopathological groups were used to build a distant-metastasis classifier for papillary thyroid cancer. Using MiXCR, TCRdb reanalyzed the PCR reads. TCRdb, not the authors, supplied the V and J calls. This sample has roughly 10,000 clones, with under 40% found just once. The source is a female donor with papillary thyroid cancer or a benign thyroid nodule (not recorded which). Some clones in this sample may be carry-over from other donors' samples. The sequencing input was tumor tissue.

The CDR3 protein is CASSFTTASAYEQYF. Written as DNA, the CDR3 is TGTGCCAGCAGCTTCACCACGGCGAGCGCCTACGAGCAGTACTTC. This chain connects TRBV11-1 to TRBJ2-7, with unresolved D. CDR1 SGHAT and CDR2 FQDESV come from the germline V gene (reference sequence). The CDR3 has 15 amino acids. The ends were cut back, 3 bases at V and 2 bases at J, with 14 bases in the middle. The complete variable domain, with remaining parts taken from reference TRBV11-1 and TRBJ2-7, reads EAEVAQSPRYKITEKSQAVAFWCDPISGHATLYWYRQILGQGPELLVQFQDESVVDDSQLPKDRFSAERLKGVDSTLKIQPAELGDSAMYLCASSFTTASAYEQYFGPGTRLTVT.